This is a list of T cell receptor beta chains from one sample in a study of cytomegalovirus exposure and HLA in healthy donors. TCRdb keeps only in-frame clones here, not all; method: immunoSEQ multiplex PCR. The data hold 53,000 or so clones, with about four fifths observed a single time. The specimen sequenced was PBMCs. The receptors derive from a man younger than 40 in good health and CMV-seropositive. The conserved cysteine and the conserved F or W are not part of the CDR3 here. Fields, in order: V gene, J gene, CDR3 protein.

TRBV27	TRBJ1-5	ASSTRPGFEWTQH
TRBV28	TRBJ2-1	ASRLLAPGVHEQF
TRBV29-1	TRBJ1-2	SVEVISQGAPGYT
TRBV7-8	TRBJ2-1	ASSRTVYNEQF
TRBV6-4	TRBJ1-5	ASSESGRGPQH
TRBV19	TRBJ2-3	ASSRASGGGTDTQY
TRBV6-1	TRBJ1-2	ASRRGQPSYGYT
TRBV19	TRBJ1-5	ASTRQGKAANQPQH
TRBV7-9	TRBJ2-3	ASSPREDTQY
TRBV2	TRBJ2-7	ASSYITGTPTSYEQY
TRBV7-8	TRBJ1-5	ASSLRIGQGKELQPQH
TRBV19	TRBJ1-1	ASSIRDSEAF
TRBV19	TRBJ1-5	ASKLTVNQPQH
TRBV19	TRBJ1-1	ASSPDGSRVAF
TRBV27	TRBJ2-4	ASRQGRQNIQY
TRBV7-9	TRBJ1-2	ASSLSGVEGYT
TRBV28	TRBJ1-2	ASSTPDRYYGYT
TRBV5-5	TRBJ1-2	ASSFDGTVNYGYT
TRBV5-8	TRBJ1-1	ASSLVRETEAF
TRBV21-1	TRBJ1-2	ASSKVPYAGGYGYT
TRBV9	TRBJ1-4	ASSATPGGAREKLF
TRBV23-1	TRBJ1-5	ASSHSGGSNQPQH
TRBV30	TRBJ2-5	AWSWAPGRETQY
TRBV7-3	TRBJ1-1	ASSFRQGRVNTEAF
TRBV19	TRBJ1-6	ASSTQGGNSPLH
TRBV6-1	TRBJ2-2	ASSGQGTGELF
TRBV28	TRBJ1-3	ASRRQGDFGNTIY
TRBV7-8	TRBJ2-7	ASSSTLAGNYEQY
TRBV10-2	TRBJ2-5	ATSVREETQY
TRBV5-1	TRBJ2-7	ASSLASGSYEQY
TRBV7-9	TRBJ2-3	ASSRAAIKLTDTQY
TRBV27	TRBJ1-5	ASSPGTGNQPQH
TRBV7-2	TRBJ2-5	ASSKGSGRQETQY
TRBV4-3	TRBJ2-1	ASSQESASYNEQF
TRBV7-9	TRBJ2-7	SSSFRTGPTYEQY
TRBV7-9	TRBJ2-1	ASSVGLEINEQF
TRBV5-4	TRBJ2-5	ASRVTGGQETQY
TRBV4-2	TRBJ2-6	ASSPEQGSGANVLT
TRBV15	TRBJ1-6	ATSTTGGRNSPLH
TRBV29-1	TRBJ1-2	SADWDREVVGGYT
TRBV28	TRBJ2-3	ASRPRGRGTDTQY
TRBV7-9	TRBJ1-5	ASSLGAGRDNQPQH
TRBV5-6	.	ASSLPKASGGLTYSEQY
TRBV18	TRBJ2-1	ASSRIGQGNNEQF
TRBV27	TRBJ1-6	ASHRDSYNSPLH
TRBV13	TRBJ1-1	ASSLGGAAF
TRBV5-1	TRBJ1-4	ASSLGFRTNEKLF
TRBV7-8	TRBJ2-3	ASGGGNLDTQY